These 23 T cell receptor beta chains were all obtained from the same sample, sequenced in a study of T cells in Graves' hyperthyroidism and ophthalmopathy. Amplification of TCR beta CDR3 regions used RNA as the template. TCR CDR3 regions were first amplified by RT-PCR with HTBI primers. TCRdb re-called the multiplex PCR reads through MiXCR, storing one row per CDR3 protein. The sample holds about 98,000 distinct CDR3 sequences, roughly 39% seen once. Sequenced material: peripheral blood or thyroid tissue (not recorded which). The receptors originated from a woman aged 25 to 39 with Graves' hyperthyroidism.

This clonotype was detected many times. The chain's CDR3 is CASSENRHREQYF. The CDR3 DNA is TGTGCCAGCAGTGAAAACCGCCATCGCGAGCAGTACTTC. The chain joins TRBV2 to TRBJ2-7; no reliable D call. The CDR3 is 13 amino acids. The V end lost 2 bases, the J end lost 6 bases, and 11 bases lay between the germline ends. CDR1 is SNHLY and CDR2 is FYNNEI in the germline V gene. The full variable domain, completed using reference TRBV2 and TRBJ2-7, is EPEVTQTPSHQVTQMGQEVILRCVPISNHLYFYWYRQILGQKVEFLVSFYNNEISEKSEIFDDQFSVERPDGSNFTLKIRSTKLEDSAMYFCASSENRHREQYFGPGTRLTVT.

This clonotype was seen many times. The chain is built from TRBV9 and TRBJ2-7, with D possibly called TRBD1 or TRBD2 (5 bases each). CDR3 length: 18 amino acids. Germline CDR1 and CDR2: SGDLS and YYNGEE. V was shortened by 0 bases and J by 1 base, with 20 bases between the two germline ends. The CDR3 bases are TGTGCCAGCAGCGTAGCTCGTGACCTCGGGACGGTATCCTACGAGCAGTACTTC. Its protein product is CASSVARDLGTVSYEQYF. Full variable domain (outside the CDR3, taken from reference TRBV9 and TRBJ2-7): DSGVTQTPKHLITATGQRVTLRCSPRSGDLSVYWYQQSLDQGLQFLIQYYNGEERAKGNILERFSAQQFPDLHSELNLSSLELGDSALYFCASSVARDLGTVSYEQYFGPGTRLTVT.

This clonotype was recorded at least ten times. The rearrangement joins TRBV7-9 to TRBJ2-7; possibly TRBD2 for D (6 bases). The CDR3 length is 14 residues. V was cut by 5 bases and J by 3 bases, with 14 bases left in between. Per germline, CDR1 SEHNR and CDR2 FQNEAQ (reference sequence). CDR3 amino acids: CASSRQEGRYEQYF. The CDR3 DNA sequence: TGTGCCAGCAGCCGTCAGGAGGGCCGCTACGAGCAGTACTTC.

The V call is TRBV10-3, the J call TRBJ1-2; D gene uncertain. The CDR3 sequence is 13 residues long. Trimming removed 5 bases at V and 10 bases at J, with 17 bases between. In germline, CDR1 is ENHRY, CDR2 SYGVKD. The CDR3 loop reads CAISSETSTPYTF. As DNA, the CDR3 is TGTGCCATCAGTTCCGAGACTAGCACCCCCTACACCTTC.

V usage is TRBV15 and J usage is TRBJ2-5, with 10 bases that match TRBD1. This CDR3 spans 15 amino acids. The V gene's germline CDR1 is LNHNV and CDR2 YYDKDF (reference sequence). Trimming took 3 bases from V and 3 from J; bases not matched to a gene: 4. CDR3 nucleotides: TGTGCCACCAGCAGTCGGGACAGGGGAAAAGAGACCCAGTACTTC. Translated: CATSSRDRGKETQYF.

The CDR3 here is CASSLSAQYEQFF. The CDR3 coding sequence is TGTGCCAGCAGTCTTTCGGCCCAATATGAGCAGTTCTTC. The chain recombines TRBV2 with TRBJ2-1; D unclear. Germline V CDR1 and CDR2: SNHLY, FYNNEI. This CDR3 has 13 amino acids. With 5 bases removed from V and 8 bases from J, the gap between germline ends came to 13 bases.

This clonotype was observed a handful of times. This chain links TRBV4-2 with TRBJ2-3; 8 nucleotides agree with TRBD2. The germline V gene encodes CDR1 LGHNA and CDR2 YNFKEQ. The V gene end was trimmed by 0 bases and the J gene end by 3 bases; junction bases not matched to a gene: 8. This CDR3 has 17 residues. CDR3 sequence (DNA): TGTGCCAGCAGCCAAGAAACCGGGGCGGGAGGTACAGATACGCAGTATTTT. Protein sequence: CASSQETGAGGTDTQYF.

The genes are TRBV5-4 and TRBJ2-5; 10 bases line up with TRBD1. The length of the CDR3 is 14 residues. Per the germline V gene, CDR1 is SGHNT and CDR2 is YYREEE (reference sequence). V was clipped by 4 bases and J by 5 bases; unmatched bases: 5. The CDR3 coding sequence is TGTGCCAGCAGCAGAGCGGGACAGGGGGAGACCCAGTACTTC. It specifies CASSRAGQGETQYF.

This clonotype was counted many times. The chain uses TRBV20-1 and TRBJ2-5; the D is unclear. Trimming shortened V by 2 bases and J by 5 bases, and 9 bases separated the two germline ends. Germline loops: CDR1 DFQATT, CDR2 SNEGSKA (reference sequence). This CDR3 contains 12 residues. The DNA for the CDR3 is TGCAGTGCTAGAACCCTCGGGGAGACCCAGTACTTC. Encoded protein: CSARTLGETQYF.

This clonotype was seen many times. The CDR3 region is CASSLRQGAEQYF. The CDR3 DNA sequence: TGTGCCAGCAGCTTGCGTCAGGGGGCTGAGCAGTACTTC. V is TRBV7-3 and J is TRBJ2-7; TRBD1 aligns across 8 bases. The CDR3 runs 13 residues. The trim removed 3 bases at V and 7 bases at J, leaving 5 bases unmatched. Germline-derived CDR1 and CDR2 are SGHTA and FQGTGA.

There are many counts of this clonotype. The chain couples TRBV18 to TRBJ2-7; D unresolved. CDR3 length: 13 amino acids. The germline V and J ends were trimmed by 3 bases and 4 bases, with 10 bases remaining between them. In germline, CDR1 is KGHSH, CDR2 LQKENI. The CDR3 region is CASSPPGGYEQYF. CDR3 sequence (DNA): TGTGCCAGCTCACCCCCCGGTGGTTACGAGCAGTACTTC.

This clonotype was recorded at least ten times. The chain combines TRBV29-1 with TRBJ2-7; possibly TRBD2 for D (6 bases). The CDR3 spans 11 residues. The V gene's germline CDR1 is SQVTM and CDR2 ANQGSEA. V shed 5 bases and J shed 5 bases, with 10 bases lying between them. For the CDR3, the DNA is TGCAGCGTTCGCCCGGGGGACGAGCAGTACTTC. Translated, it gives CSVRPGDEQYF.

This clonotype was seen only once. The rearrangement links TRBV12-3 or TRBV12-4 to TRBJ1-2, with D tentatively TRBD1 (6 bases). The CDR3 is made up of 15 amino acids. The V end was cut by 3 bases, the J end by 8 bases, with 19 bases between. Here the CDR3 reads CASSLGGAGDWGYTF. Here the CDR3 DNA reads TGTGCCAGCAGTTTGGGGGGGGCAGGGGATTGGGGCTACACCTTC.

This chain joins TRBV6-5 and TRBJ2-7, with D perhaps given as TRBD1 or TRBD2 (5 bases each). Per the germline V gene, CDR1 is MNHEY and CDR2 is SVGAGI. V was clipped by 8 bases and J by 2 bases, with 19 bases between them. The CDR3 is 15 residues long. CDR3 in amino acids: CASEGLDRSTYEQYF. CDR3 bases: TGTGCCAGCGAGGGGTTAGATCGAAGTACCTACGAGCAGTACTTC.

This sequence joins TRBV5-6 and TRBJ2-5; tentative D call: TRBD1 (6 bases). This CDR3 has 15 amino acids. V was shortened by 3 bases and J by 3 bases, with 15 bases between the two germline ends. The germline gives CDR1 SGHDT, CDR2 YYEEEE. The CDR3 region has the DNA TGTGCCAGCAGCTCGAGGGGGATAACGGAAGAGACCCAGTACTTC. This sequence encodes CASSSRGITEETQYF.

This clonotype was recorded many times. This clone may be a read error of a much larger clone one base away. V gene TRBV5-1 combines with J gene TRBJ1-1, with a weak D call TRBD1 (5 bases). Germline CDR1 and CDR2: SGHRS and YFSETQ. CDR3 length: 14 amino acids. CDR3 region: CASSHTSGRTETFF. The DNA of the CDR3 is TGCGCCAGCAGCCACACGTCAGGGAGGACTGAAACTTTCTTT. Complete variable domain (other parts from reference TRBV5-1 and TRBJ1-1): KAGVTQTPRYLIKTRGQQVTLSCSPISGHRSVSWYQQTPGQGLQFLFEYFSETQRNKGNFPGRFSGRQFSNSRSEMNVSTLELGDSALYLCASSHTSGRTETFFGQGTRLTVV.

This clonotype was observed at least ten times. The rearrangement links TRBV7-8 to TRBJ2-7; TRBD1 aligns across 7 bases. The CDR3 runs 14 residues. Germline V gives CDR1 SGHVS, CDR2 FQNEAQ. V gave up 1 base and J gave up 3 bases; unmatched junction bases: 3. As DNA, the CDR3 is TGTGCCAGCAGCTTAGTCCGACAGGGCTACGAGCAGTACTTC. Translated: CASSLVRQGYEQYF. The variable domain in full, completed from reference TRBV7-8 and TRBJ2-7, reads GAGVSQSPRYKVAKRGQDVALRCDPISGHVSLFWYQQALGQGPEFLTYFQNEAQLDKSGLPSDRFFAERPEGSVSTLKIQRTQQEDSAVYLCASSLVRQGYEQYFGPGTRLTVT.

This clonotype was seen at least ten times. V is TRBV5-1 and J is TRBJ2-7; D is possibly TRBD1 or TRBD2 (6 bases each). The CDR3 has 14 amino acids. Looked up from germline, CDR1 is SGHRS and CDR2 is YFSETQ. The V end was cut by 4 bases, the J end by 3 bases, with 14 bases between. The CDR3 is CASSRVKGGYEQYF. The CDR3 coding sequence is TGCGCCAGCAGCCGGGTGAAGGGGGGCTACGAGCAGTACTTC.

This clonotype was seen many times. The J gene is TRBJ2-5, the V gene TRBV5-8; D is unclear. V dropped 4 bases and J dropped 1 base, with 8 bases sitting between them. The germline V gene has CDR1 SGHTS and CDR2 YDEGEE. This CDR3 has 13 residues. Here the CDR3 reads CASSGVRQETQYF. The CDR3 DNA sequence: TGTGCCAGCAGCGGAGTCCGCCAAGAGACCCAGTACTTC.

The genes are TRBV5-1 and TRBJ2-3; TRBD2 matches at 8 bases. J gave up 4 bases and V 4 bases, and 8 bases lay outside the gene matches. This CDR3 is built from 15 residues. From germline, CDR1 is SGHRS and CDR2 YFSETQ. The CDR3 DNA sequence: TGCGCCAGCAGCCGACGGGGGGGCGCTTCAGATACGCAGTATTTT. Its protein is CASSRRGGASDTQYF.

This clonotype was observed at least ten times. This rearrangement joins TRBV5-5 to TRBJ1-3; D is ambiguous. The germline V gene encodes CDR1 SGHKS and CDR2 YYEKEE (reference sequence). The CDR3 spans 12 residues. Trimming left V 0 bases short and J 8 bases short, with 6 bases between. The CDR3 DNA reads as TGTGCCAGCAGCTTGGTGGGAGACACCATATATTTT. Protein sequence: CASSLVGDTIYF.

This clonotype was observed many times. V gene TRBV19 combines with J gene TRBJ1-5; maybe TRBD1 (6 bases). V was shortened by 2 bases and J by 5 bases, with 25 bases between the two germline ends. The germline gives CDR1 LNHDA, CDR2 SQIVND (reference sequence). This CDR3 is 19 amino acids long. CDR3 region: CASSITPPTGFRGDQPQHF. The CDR3 region has the DNA TGTGCCAGTAGTATAACCCCGCCGACAGGATTTAGAGGCGATCAGCCCCAGCATTTT. The full variable domain, its missing parts supplied by reference TRBV19 and TRBJ1-5, is DGGITQSPKYLFRKEGQNVTLSCEQNLNHDAMYWYRQDPGQGLRLIYYSQIVNDFQKGDIAEGYSVSREKKESFPLTVTSAQKNPTAFYLCASSITPPTGFRGDQPQHFGDGTRLSIL.

Points on this clonotype: The junction does not match germline at one end; this may be a read error. The V gene is TRBV10-2, the J gene TRBJ2-5; a possible D gene is TRBD1 (6 bases). The CDR3 length is 12 residues. Germline loops: CDR1 WSHSY, CDR2 SAAADI. The CDR3 bases are TGCGCCACCGCAGGGGTGCGTGAGACCCAGCACTTC. Amino acid sequence: CATAGVRETQHF.